These T cell receptor beta chains were read from a single sample in a study of cytomegalovirus exposure and HLA in healthy donors. Measured with immunoSEQ multiplex PCR; TCRdb has only the in-frame clones, and not every one. The data show approximately 59,000 clones, roughly 92% seen once. Sequenced input: PBMCs. The receptors stem from a man aged 18 to 35 in good health and CMV-seropositive. Both conserved end residues are part of each CDR3. Fields, in order: clone size, J gene, V gene, D gene, CDR3 DNA, CDR3 protein. The D gene is left open where the match is weak. Size values are once, few and many counts, or a class for expanded clones, and some rows have none.

.	TRBJ2-2	TRBV14	.	TGTGCCAGCAGCCATCGGACATTTGCCGGGGAGCTGTTTTTT	CASSHRTFAGELFF
.	TRBJ2-7	TRBV5-1	.	TGCGCCAGCAGCAGTCTAGAAGGGACATCCTACGAGCAGTACTTC	CASSSLEGTSYEQYF
.	TRBJ1-1	TRBV6-5	.	TGTGCCAGCAGCCTTGCGGGAGAGGCTGAAGCTTTCTTT	CASSLAGEAEAFF
.	TRBJ2-7	TRBV10-3	.	TGTGCCATCACATGGGAGACAGGGAGGGAGCAGTACTTC	CAITWETGREQYF
once	TRBJ1-5	TRBV2	.	TGTGCCAGCAGTGTATCCCAGGGTAGTCAGCCCCAGCATTTT	CASSVSQGSQPQHF
.	TRBJ2-4	TRBV18	.	TGTGCCAGCTCACCCAGACTAGGGGGGGGTGAAAAAGCCAAAAACATTCAGTACTTC	CASSPRLGGGEKAKNIQYF
.	TRBJ1-2	TRBV18	.	TGTGCCAGCTCACCCTGGGACTCTGGCGGCTATGGCTACACCTTC	CASSPWDSGGYGYTF
.	TRBJ1-4	TRBV5-4	TRBD1	TGTGCCAGCAGCTCCCGGGACAGGGGTGAAAAACTGTTTTTT	CASSSRDRGEKLFF
.	TRBJ2-7	TRBV28	.	TGTGCCAGCAGTCCACTCAAGGAGCAGTACTTC	CASSPLKEQYF
.	TRBJ1-1	TRBV2	TRBD1	TGTGCCAGCGAGCGGGACAGGGGTCTCAACACTGAAGCTTTCTTT	CASERDRGLNTEAFF
.	TRBJ1-2	TRBV4-1	.	TGCGCCAGCAGCCAATCCAGGCCCCCCTATGGCTACACCTTC	CASSQSRPPYGYTF
.	TRBJ2-1	TRBV11-2	TRBD1	TGTGCCAGCAGACCGGGACAGGGGGCTTACAATGAGCAGTTCTTC	CASRPGQGAYNEQFF
.	TRBJ2-7	TRBV5-4	.	TGTGCCAGCAGCTTGGATGGAGGAGCGGCTTCCTACGAGCAGTACTTC	CASSLDGGAASYEQYF
.	TRBJ2-7	TRBV6-5	.	TGTGCCAGCAGTTACTCCTGGACTACCTCCTACGAGCAGTACTTC	CASSYSWTTSYEQYF
.	TRBJ2-7	TRBV4-1	TRBD1	TGCGCCAGCAGCCAAGGGACAGGGAAATCGAACGAGCAGTACTTC	CASSQGTGKSNEQYF
.	TRBJ2-3	TRBV10-2	TRBD2	TGCGCCAGCAGTGAGAGGAGACTAGCGGGAGGCGTAGATACGCAGTATTTT	CASSERRLAGGVDTQYF
.	TRBJ2-1	TRBV27	TRBD1	TGTGCCAGCGAGGGGGACAGGTTTTTAGATGAGCAGTTCTTC	CASEGDRFLDEQFF
few	TRBJ1-5	TRBV30	.	TGTGCCTGGAGTAGAATGGGGGGGTTGAATCAGCCCCAGCATTTT	CAWSRMGGLNQPQHF
.	TRBJ2-1	TRBV30	.	TGTGCCACACGGAGGGGAATAGATGAGCAGTTCTTC	CATRRGIDEQFF
.	TRBJ2-7	TRBV29-1	TRBD1	TGCAGCGTTGAGAGGGCAGGGGGCAACGAGCAGTACTTC	CSVERAGGNEQYF
.	TRBJ2-7	TRBV27	TRBD2	TGTGCCAGCAGTCTCCTACTAGCGGGCGGCTCCTACGAGCAGTACTTC	CASSLLLAGGSYEQYF
.	TRBJ1-2	TRBV5-1	TRBD1	TGCGCCAGCAGCCCGGGGGGACAGGGTGGTGGCTACACCTTC	CASSPGGQGGGYTF
.	TRBJ1-1	TRBV28	TRBD1	TGTGCCAGCAGTCCTCCGACACAGGGGGCCACTGAAGCTTTCTTT	CASSPPTQGATEAFF
.	TRBJ1-2	TRBV5-1	.	TGCGCCAGCACCCCCTACGGGACAAAAAGTAGCTACACCTTC	CASTPYGTKSSYTF
.	TRBJ1-5	TRBV12-5	.	TGTGCTAGTGCCTTGGAGTCAGGGAGCAATCAGCCCCAGCATTTT	CASALESGSNQPQHF
few	TRBJ2-2	TRBV7-2	.	TGTGCCAGCACCCGCGGGGGAGGGGGCACCGGGGAGCTGTTTTTT	CASTRGGGGTGELFF
.	TRBJ1-1	TRBV16	TRBD1	TGTGCCAGCAGACTTTACCCCAGGGGGAGAGCTTTCTTT	CASRLYPRGRAFF
.	TRBJ2-7	TRBV2	.	TGTGCCAGCAGTGACACGGGGTTCTACGAGCAGTACTTC	CASSDTGFYEQYF
.	TRBJ2-5	TRBV28	.	TGTGCCAGCAGCTTTGGGGTCAGGGTGGAGACCCAGTACTTC	CASSFGVRVETQYF